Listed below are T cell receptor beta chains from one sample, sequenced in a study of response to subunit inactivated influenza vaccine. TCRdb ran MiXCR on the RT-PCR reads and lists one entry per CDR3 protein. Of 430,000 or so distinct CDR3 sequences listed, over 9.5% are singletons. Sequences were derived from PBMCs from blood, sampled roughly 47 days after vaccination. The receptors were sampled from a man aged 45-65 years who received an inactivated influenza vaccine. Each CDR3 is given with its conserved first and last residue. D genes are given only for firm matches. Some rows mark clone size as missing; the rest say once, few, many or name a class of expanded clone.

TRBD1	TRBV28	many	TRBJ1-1	CASSLSAGGANTEAFF	TGTGCCAGCAGTTTAAGTGCAGGGGGTGCGAACACTGAAGCTTTCTTT
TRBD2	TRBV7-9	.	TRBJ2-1	CASSTTAGGREQFF	TGTGCCAGCAGCACTACGGCGGGGGGCCGTGAGCAGTTCTTC
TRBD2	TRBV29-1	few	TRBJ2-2	CSVAGTSGSTGELFF	TGCAGCGTCGCGGGGACTAGCGGGAGCACCGGGGAGCTGTTTTTT
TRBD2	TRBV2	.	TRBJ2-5	CASSLAGGLQETQYF	TGTGCCAGCAGTTTAGCGGGGGGACTCCAAGAGACCCAGTACTTC
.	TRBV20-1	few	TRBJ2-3	CSAGSIGGEISSTDTQYF	TGCAGTGCTGGGAGTATTGGCGGGGAGATATCTAGCACAGATACGCAGTATTTT
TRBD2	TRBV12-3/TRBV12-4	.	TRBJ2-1	CASRIVAGGDNEQFF	TGTGCCAGCAGGATCGTAGCGGGAGGCGACAATGAGCAGTTCTTC
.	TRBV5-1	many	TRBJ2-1	CASKLAGRSPGREQFF	TGCGCCAGTAAACTTGCGGGGCGTAGCCCTGGACGGGAGCAGTTCTTC
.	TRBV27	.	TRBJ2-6	CASRSSGSGANVLTF	TGTGCCAGCAGAAGTTCAGGCTCTGGGGCCAACGTCCTGACTTTC
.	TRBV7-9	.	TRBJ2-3	CASSFAQGADTQYF	TGTGCCAGCAGCTTCGCACAGGGAGCAGATACGCAGTATTTT
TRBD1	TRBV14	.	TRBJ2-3	CASSLDRLSSDTQYF	TGTGCCAGCAGCTTGGACAGGTTGTCATCAGATACGCAGTATTTT
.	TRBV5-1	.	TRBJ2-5	CASSPGVASVQETQYF	TGCGCCAGCAGCCCCGGGGTGGCTAGCGTCCAAGAGACCCAGTACTTC
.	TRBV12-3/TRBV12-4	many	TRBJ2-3	CASSLAGITDTQYF	TGTGCCAGCAGTTTAGCGGGGATCACAGATACGCAGTATTTT
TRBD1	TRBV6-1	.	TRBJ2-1	CASSSDRGPTYNEQFF	TGTGCCAGCAGCTCCGACAGGGGGCCTACCTACAATGAGCAGTTCTTC
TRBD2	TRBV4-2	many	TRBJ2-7	CASSQGKAGATYEQYF	TGTGCCAGCAGCCAAGGAAAGGCGGGAGCTACCTACGAGCAGTACTTC
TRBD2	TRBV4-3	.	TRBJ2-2	CASSRGSGELFF	TGCGCCAGCAGCCGCGGGAGCGGGGAGCTGTTTTTT
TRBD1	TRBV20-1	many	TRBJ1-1	CSASPSTGVSTEAFF	TGCAGTGCTAGTCCTTCGACAGGGGTAAGCACTGAAGCTTTCTTT
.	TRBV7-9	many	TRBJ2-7	CASSLVPGRYEQYF	TGTGCCAGCAGCTTAGTTCCGGGGAGATACGAGCAGTACTTC
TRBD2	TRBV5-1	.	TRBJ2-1	CASSPRLAGEHEQFF	TGCGCCAGCAGCCCCCGACTAGCGGGAGAACATGAGCAGTTCTTC
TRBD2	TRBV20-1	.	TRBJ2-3	CSARDWRTSGASTDTQYF	TGCAGTGCTAGAGACTGGAGGACTAGCGGAGCTAGCACAGATACGCAGTATTTT
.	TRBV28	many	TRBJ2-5	CASSSGPRETQYF	TGTGCCAGCAGTTCTGGGCCTCGGGAGACCCAGTACTTC
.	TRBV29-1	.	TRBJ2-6	CSVVLLGANVLTF	TGCAGCGTTGTACTACTTGGGGCCAACGTCCTGACTTTC
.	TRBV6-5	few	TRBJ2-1	CASSYLGYEQFF	TGTGCCAGCAGTTACCTAGGGTACGAGCAGTTCTTC
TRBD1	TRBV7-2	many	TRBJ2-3	CASSPTPGQGDGSYRTDTQYF	TGTGCCAGCAGCCCGACCCCGGGACAGGGGGATGGTTCGTATAGAACAGATACGCAGTATTTT
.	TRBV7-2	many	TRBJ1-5	CASSPVAGNQPQHF	TGTGCCAGCAGCCCAGTGGCCGGCAATCAGCCCCAGCATTTT
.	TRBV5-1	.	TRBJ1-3	CASSHSPAGSTGNTIYF	TGCGCCAGCAGTCATAGCCCGGCAGGATCGACTGGAAACACCATATATTTT
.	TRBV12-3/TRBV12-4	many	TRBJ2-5	CASSLEAGMETQYF	TGTGCCAGCAGTTTAGAGGCGGGAATGGAGACCCAGTACTTC
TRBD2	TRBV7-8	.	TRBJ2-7	CASSSPEGLEGDEQYF	TGTGCCAGCAGCTCACCAGAGGGACTAGAGGGTGACGAGCAGTACTTC
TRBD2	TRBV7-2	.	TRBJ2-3	CASSSSGSAPDTQYF	TGTGCCAGCAGCTCTAGCGGGAGTGCCCCAGATACGCAGTATTTT
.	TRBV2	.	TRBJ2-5	CASTLGYGRESQETQYF	TGTGCCAGCACCCTAGGGTATGGCAGGGAGTCCCAAGAGACCCAGTACTTC
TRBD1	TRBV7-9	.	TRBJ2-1	CASSPPLRDRVYNEQFF	TGTGCCAGCAGCCCCCCCTTGAGGGACAGGGTCTACAATGAGCAGTTCTTC
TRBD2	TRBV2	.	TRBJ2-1	CASSGAGLAVNEQFF	TGTGCCAGCAGTGGTGCGGGACTAGCGGTCAATGAGCAGTTCTTC
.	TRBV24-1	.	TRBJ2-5	CATSGTSWARETQYF	TGTGCCACCAGTGGGACTTCGTGGGCTCGGGAGACCCAGTACTTC
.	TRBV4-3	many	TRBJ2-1	CASSQGQDVNEQFF	TGCGCCAGCAGCCAAGGACAGGACGTCAATGAGCAGTTCTTC
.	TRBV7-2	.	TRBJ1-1	CAGGWAWNTEAFF	TGTGCCGGTGGGTGGGCGTGGAACACTGAAGCTTTCTTT
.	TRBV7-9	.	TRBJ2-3	CASSFDGHITDTQYF	TGTGCCAGCAGCTTCGACGGGCATATCACAGATACGCAGTATTTT
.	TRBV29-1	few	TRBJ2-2	CSVEDLPGASTGELFF	TGCAGCGTTGAAGATCTTCCGGGGGCCAGCACCGGGGAGCTGTTTTTT
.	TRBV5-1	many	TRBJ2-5	CASRLTAQETQYF	TGCGCCAGCAGATTGACAGCACAAGAGACCCAGTACTTC
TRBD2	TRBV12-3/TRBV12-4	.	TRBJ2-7	CASAPGLFYEQYF	TGTGCCAGCGCCCCGGGACTATTCTACGAGCAGTACTTC
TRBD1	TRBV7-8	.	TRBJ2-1	CASSFSWDRGRMVNEQFF	TGTGCCAGCAGCTTTTCATGGGACAGGGGGCGCATGGTCAATGAGCAGTTCTTC
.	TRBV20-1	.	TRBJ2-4	CSARDLQGYGIQYF	TGCAGTGCTAGAGATCTACAGGGATATGGCATTCAGTACTTC
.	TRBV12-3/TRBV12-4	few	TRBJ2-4	CASSSRQALLTKNIQYF	TGTGCCAGCAGTTCCCGACAGGCCCTCCTGACCAAAAACATTCAGTACTTC
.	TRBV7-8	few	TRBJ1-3	CASSLAPAQISGNTIYF	TGTGCCAGCAGCTTAGCTCCGGCGCAAATCTCTGGAAACACCATATATTTT
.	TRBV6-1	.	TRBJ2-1	CASGQVGLAYHEQFF	TGTGCCAGCGGGCAAGTCGGGCTAGCCTACCATGAGCAGTTCTTC
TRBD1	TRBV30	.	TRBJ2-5	CAVSRQGPETQYF	TGTGCCGTATCCCGACAGGGTCCAGAGACCCAGTACTTC
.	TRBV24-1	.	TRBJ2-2	CATSGLAGGTGELFF	TGTGCCACCAGTGGTCTAGCTGGAGGGACCGGGGAGCTGTTTTTT
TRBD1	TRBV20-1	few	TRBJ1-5	CSASGGTGNQPQHF	TGCAGTGCTAGTGGCGGGACAGGGAATCAGCCCCAGCATTTT
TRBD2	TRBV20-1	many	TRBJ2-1	CSARVGGRAAEQFF	TGCAGTGCTAGAGTGGGCGGGAGGGCCGCTGAGCAGTTCTTC
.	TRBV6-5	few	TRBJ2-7	CASSYSAPGLYEQYF	TGTGCCAGCAGTTACTCGGCCCCCGGACTCTACGAGCAGTACTTC
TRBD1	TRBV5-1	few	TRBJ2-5	CASSLGHRTGAVRQETQYF	TGCGCCAGCAGCTTGGGACATCGGACAGGGGCAGTACGCCAAGAGACCCAGTACTTC
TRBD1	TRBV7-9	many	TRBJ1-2	CASSLPGGDGYTF	TGTGCCAGCAGCCTCCCAGGGGGCGATGGCTACACCTTC
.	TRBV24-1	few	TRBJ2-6	CATSASHSGANVLTF	TGTGCCACCAGTGCTAGCCACTCTGGGGCCAACGTCCTGACTTTC
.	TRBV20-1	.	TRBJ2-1	CSARVGEANNEQFF	TGCAGTGCTAGAGTGGGGGAGGCCAACAATGAGCAGTTCTTC
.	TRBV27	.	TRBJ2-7	CASSLINRHYEQYF	TGTGCCAGCAGTTTAATTAACAGGCACTACGAGCAGTACTTC
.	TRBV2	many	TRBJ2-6	CASSDGVRAANVLTF	TGTGCCAGCAGTGATGGTGTCAGGGCGGCCAACGTCCTGACTTTC
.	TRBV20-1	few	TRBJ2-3	CSASGDTDTQYF	TGCAGTGCTAGCGGAGACACAGATACGCAGTATTTT